A selection of T cell receptor beta chains follows, all from one sample in a study of T cell repertoires in cytomegalovirus infection. TCRdb ran MiXCR on the reads and lists one entry per CDR3 protein. The data hold fewer than 300,000 distinct CDR3 sequences, with about a quarter observed a single time. The specimen was PBMCs. These receptors all stem from a human donor in good health (CMV status not recorded). Some clones in this sample may be carry-over from other donors' samples. CDR3s include the opening cysteine and the closing phenylalanine or tryptophan.

length,V,CDR3
15,TRBV20-1,CSASGRRGGTYEQYF
13,TRBV29-1,CSVDGGSGNTIYF
13,TRBV7-2,CASRRTGEQPQHF
13,TRBV7-3,CASKLDLNTEAFF
14,TRBV7-8,CASSLYRNYNEQFF
12,TRBV12-3/TRBV12-4,CASTSDRGEQYF
15,TRBV19,CATRLGPRSNQPQHF
13,TRBV28,CASSSGGYYEQYF
14,TRBV28,CASSSGTSLYEQYF
15,TRBV6-6,CASSSQGQGAETQYF
13,TRBV6-2/TRBV6-3,CASSAQGYGELFF
18,TRBV7-4,CASSLDPGRGGEGTEAFF
12,TRBV28,CASSFQRQSQYF
14,TRBV6-1,CASSETERQGKEFF
11,TRBV6-8,CATRDYKEQFF
13,TRBV6-1,CASRETGPHEQYF
14,TRBV6-1,CASSRRTGPWPQHF
15,TRBV2,CASSDLGQGGNEQFF
12,TRBV6-2/TRBV6-3,CASTFDRSEAFF
14,TRBV28,CASSRPGQGYEQYF